The entry below gives a single TCR beta chain sequence along with its context. Its target is unknown. V lost 8 bases and J lost 4, with 15 bases in between. The CDR3 covers 13 residues. In germline, CDR1 is MDHEN, CDR2 SYDVKM. This sample was included in a study of blood T cells in healthy people across ages. A sample-barcoded 5' primer and a J-beta primer mix were used in a second PCR of roughly 6 to 12 cycles. TCRdb passed the 5' RACE reads through MiXCR, listing each CDR3 protein once. The profile shows over a million distinct CDR3 sequences, 35% to 45% of them singletons. The study, taken as a whole, reports: From one million sequenced T cells, diversity estimates were lower bounds.

The study isolated at least 7 million PBMCs from each sample. This receptor was identified in a woman aged 18-35 years in good health. Sequences were obtained from blood. The rearrangement links TRBV28 to TRBJ2-7; tentative D call: TRBD2 (6 bases). The CDR3 region has the DNA TGTGCCAGCGCTTACGGGGGAGGTTACGAGCAGTACTTC. Translating gives CASAYGGGYEQYF.